The T cell receptor (beta chain) described here comes from a study of beta chain features in type 1 diabetes. Overall study findings and caveats: Possibly, sequencing cDNA over-represented cells that had high TCR expression levels. In type 1 diabetes patients, VDJ junctions had fewer insertions; deletions at these junctions were more frequent.

One heparinised blood draw averaging roughly 100 mL was given by each donor. The authors sorted CD4+ naive, central memory, regulatory and stem cell-like memory cells via CD45RO/CCR7/CD25/CD127/CD95/CD27. Expressed TCRB transcripts were sequenced after all isolated RNA was converted to cDNA. TCRdb's copy holds only in-frame clones and misses some; the assay was immunoSEQ multiplex PCR. The sample records about 410,000 clones, around 14% being singletons. This clone was seen a few times. Its specificity is unknown. The germline V and J ends were trimmed by 0 bases and 12 bases, with 12 bases remaining between them. The length of the CDR3 is 13 residues. The germline CDR1 and CDR2 sequences are SNHLY and FYNNEI.

Material for sequencing was naive CD4+ T cells from blood. The TCR comes from a young man in good health. The chain is built from TRBV2 and TRBJ2-1; D is possibly TRBD1 (6 bases). The CDR3: CASSEAQQGRQFF. The DNA for the CDR3 is TGTGCCAGCAGTGAAGCGCAACAGGGACGGCAGTTCTTC.